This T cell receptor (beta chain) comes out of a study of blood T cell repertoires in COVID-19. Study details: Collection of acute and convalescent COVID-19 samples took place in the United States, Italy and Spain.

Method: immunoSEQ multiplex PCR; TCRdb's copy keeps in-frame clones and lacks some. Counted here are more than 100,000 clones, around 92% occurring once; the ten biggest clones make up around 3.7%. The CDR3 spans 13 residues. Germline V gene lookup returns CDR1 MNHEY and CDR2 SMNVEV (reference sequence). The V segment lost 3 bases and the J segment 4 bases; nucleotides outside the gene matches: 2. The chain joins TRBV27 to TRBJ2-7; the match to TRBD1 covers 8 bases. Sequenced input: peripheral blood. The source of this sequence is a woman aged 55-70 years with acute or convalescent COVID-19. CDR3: CASSFQGAYEQYF. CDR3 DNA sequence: TGTGCCAGCAGTTTCCAGGGGGCATACGAGCAGTACTTC.